Given below is one T cell receptor (beta chain) in context. As yet, its antigen is unknown. Vbeta (60) and Jbeta (13) primers were used in the PCR. The table came from immunoSEQ multiplex PCR; TCRdb's copy has only in-frame clones and leaves some out. Among roughly 100,000 clones listed, 75% to 80% were seen once. The data were obtained in a study of cytomegalovirus exposure and HLA in healthy donors. From germline, CDR1 is SGHVS and CDR2 FQNEAQ. Trimming took 1 base from V and 7 from J, leaving 13 bases between them. There are 15 residues in the CDR3. Study-level findings and limits: Upon later analysis, TCR association rates were observed to vary by HLA locus, being highest for DRB1 and lowest for HLA-C. In an earlier analysis, productive rearrangement rates for most beta V segments clustered near 90% or 30%. The study carried out a later analysis of TCR beta sequences. It associated some 17,000 of them with specific HLA alleles at a false discovery rate of 0.05. Prediction of most subjects' HLA-A and HLA-B alleles by TCR beta sequences was reportedly accurate.

The rearrangement links TRBV7-8 to TRBJ1-4, with unresolved D. The sequence came from a female donor in good health and CMV-seronegative. Specimen: PBMCs. This CDR3 is CASSLVRIGLEKLFF. Written as DNA, the CDR3 is TGTGCCAGCAGCTTAGTGCGGATCGGCCTTGAAAAACTGTTTTTT.